This entry lists 25 T cell receptor beta chains sequenced from one sample in a study of CD8 T cells in ankylosing spondylitis. Study-level results: A motif of roughly 8 highly homologous TCR beta variants was seen as apparently characteristic of ankylosing spondylitis blood.

Using its own MiXCR run on the 5' RACE reads, TCRdb lists one record per CDR3 protein. The sample holds roughly 350,000 distinct CDR3 sequences, less than 9.5% seen once. No antigen has been identified for these receptors. Sequenced material: blood, either unsorted or a sorted T cell fraction (not recorded which). The receptors derive from a male donor with ankylosing spondylitis.

This clonotype was recorded at least ten times. The chain carries TRBV5-6 and TRBJ2-7; TRBD2 matches 8 bases. Germline trimming cut 4 bases from V and 5 bases from J; bases unmatched to any gene: 20. Germline V gene lookup returns CDR1 SGHDT and CDR2 YYEEEE. The CDR3 has 18 amino acids. The CDR3 DNA reads as TGTGCCAGCAGCCACCGATCTCCCCTCGGGAGCGGGAGCCACGAGCAGTACTTC. It translates to CASSHRSPLGSGSHEQYF. The full variable domain, completed using reference TRBV5-6 and TRBJ2-7, is DAGVTQSPTHLIKTRGQQVTLRCSPKSGHDTVSWYQQALGQGPQFIFQYYEEEERQRGNFPDRFSGHQFPNYSSELNVNALLLGDSALYLCASSHRSPLGSGSHEQYFGPGTRLTVT.

The gene calls are TRBV7-2 and TRBJ1-5, with D possibly being TRBD1 (6 bases). There are 17 residues in the CDR3. Trimming pared 3 bases from V and 3 bases from J, leaving 18 bases between. Germline loops: CDR1 SGHTA, CDR2 FQGNSA. The CDR3 bases are TGTGCCAGCAGCTTCTTTCAGGGGCCCACTGTCAATCAGCCCCAGCATTTT. Encoded protein: CASSFFQGPTVNQPQHF. The full variable domain, rest sourced from reference TRBV7-2 and TRBJ1-5, is GAGVSQSPSNKVTEKGKDVELRCDPISGHTALYWYRQSLGQGLEFLIYFQGNSAPDKSGLPSDRFSAERTGGSVSTLTIQRTQQEDSAVYLCASSFFQGPTVNQPQHFGDGTRLSIL.

The chain is built from TRBV27 and TRBJ2-7, with TRBD2 identical over 11 bases. Looked up from germline, CDR1 is MNHEY and CDR2 is SMNVEV (reference sequence). The CDR3 extends over 14 amino acids. The junction had 9 bases not matched to a gene; V was cut back by 5 bases and J by 9 bases. Written as DNA, the CDR3 is TGTGCCAGCAGTCCCGGGACTAGCGGAGCCGGGCAGTACTTC. Translated: CASSPGTSGAGQYF.

This clonotype was found many times. V usage is TRBV7-2 and J usage is TRBJ2-1; 9 positions agree with TRBD1. Germline CDR1 and CDR2: SGHTA and FQGNSA. The CDR3 loop spans 15 amino acids. The ends lost 5 bases at V and 4 bases at J; junction bases unmatched: 6. The DNA for the CDR3 is TGTGCCAGCAGCCGCCCCGGGACAGGGTACAATGAGCAGTTCTTC. Its protein product is CASSRPGTGYNEQFF. Complete variable domain (other parts from reference TRBV7-2 and TRBJ2-1): GAGVSQSPSNKVTEKGKDVELRCDPISGHTALYWYRQSLGQGLEFLIYFQGNSAPDKSGLPSDRFSAERTGGSVSTLTIQRTQQEDSAVYLCASSRPGTGYNEQFFGPGTRLTVL.

The rearrangement joins TRBV4-3 to TRBJ2-5; 7 bases match TRBD1. The J segment lost 2 bases and the V segment lost 2 bases, leaving 2 bases of the junction unmatched. The CDR3 contains 14 residues. CDR1 is LGHNA and CDR2 is YSLEER in the germline V gene. In DNA form, the CDR3 reads TGCGCCAGCAGCCAAAACAGGGGACAAGAGACCCAGTACTTC. Translation gives CASSQNRGQETQYF.

V usage is TRBV5-1 and J usage is TRBJ2-3; unclear D gene. V gave up 2 bases and J gave up 4 bases, with 8 bases separating them. CDR3 length: 13 amino acids. Germline loops: CDR1 SGHRS, CDR2 YFSETQ. The CDR3 protein is CASSLGFPDTQYF. DNA for the CDR3: TGCGCCAGCAGCTTAGGCTTCCCAGATACGCAGTATTTT.

There are a few counts of this clonotype. The chain combines TRBV7-8 with TRBJ2-1; D may be TRBD2 (6 bases). Germline assignment: CDR1 SGHVS and CDR2 FQNEAQ. There are 17 residues in the CDR3. V was shortened by 6 bases and J by 5 bases, with 23 bases between the two germline ends. CDR3 region: CASRPGSTPPPNNEQFF. The CDR3 DNA reads TGTGCCAGCAGGCCCGGGAGTACACCCCCCCCAAACAATGAGCAGTTCTTC. The full variable domain, its missing parts supplied by reference TRBV7-8 and TRBJ2-1, is GAGVSQSPRYKVAKRGQDVALRCDPISGHVSLFWYQQALGQGPEFLTYFQNEAQLDKSGLPSDRFFAERPEGSVSTLKIQRTQQEDSAVYLCASRPGSTPPPNNEQFFGPGTRLTVL.

This clonotype was counted a few times. The chain couples TRBV5-5 to TRBJ2-2; D is undetermined. CDR1 is SGHKS and CDR2 is YYEKEE in the germline V gene (reference sequence). V dropped 5 bases and J dropped 6 bases, with 8 bases sitting between them. The CDR3 runs 12 residues. The chain's CDR3 is CASRLGAGELFF. The CDR3, as DNA: TGTGCCAGCAGGCTCGGAGCCGGGGAGCTGTTTTTT.

This clonotype was counted only a few times. The CDR3 is CAISPTGRGLYGYTF. CDR3 in DNA: TGTGCCATCAGTCCGACAGGGAGAGGGCTCTATGGCTACACCTTC. The rearrangement links TRBV10-3 to TRBJ1-2, with TRBD1 identical over 7 bases. The CDR3 covers 15 residues. The trim removed 5 bases at V and 4 bases at J, leaving 10 bases unmatched. The germline gives CDR1 ENHRY, CDR2 SYGVKD.

In nucleotides, the CDR3 is TGCAGTGCTAGTCGGGACTTCTACAATGAGCAGTTCTTC. Translated: CSASRDFYNEQFF. The genes are TRBV20-1 and TRBJ2-1; TRBD2 is a possible D gene (6 bases). Trimming removed 3 bases from V and 3 bases from J, with 9 bases in between. The CDR3 covers 13 residues. The germline V gene has CDR1 DFQATT and CDR2 SNEGSKA (reference sequence).

A few counts support this clonotype. The gene calls are TRBV12-3 or TRBV12-4 and TRBJ1-2; perhaps TRBD1 as D (5 bases). Trimming pared 2 bases from V and 1 base from J, leaving 17 bases between. The CDR3 sequence is 17 residues long. The CDR3 DNA sequence: TGTGCCAGCAGTTTAAAGCAGGGCCTGCCTATTAACTATGGCTACACCTTC. Translation: CASSLKQGLPINYGYTF.

This chain joins TRBV5-1 and TRBJ1-2; D possibly corresponds to TRBD1 (5 bases). Germline V gene sequence: CDR1 SGHRS, CDR2 YFSETQ. V was trimmed by 0 bases and J by 0 bases, leaving 18 bases between them. This CDR3 has 18 residues. The CDR3 nucleotides read TGCGCCAGCAGCTTGGAGGGCAGGGCCTTCTCCTCTAACTATGGCTACACCTTC. It codes for CASSLEGRAFSSNYGYTF.

The chain combines TRBV7-9 with TRBJ2-5; 8 positions match TRBD2. Germline values: CDR1 SEHNR, CDR2 FQNEAQ (reference sequence). Trimming at V came to 5 bases and at J to 5 bases, leaving 13 bases not matched to a gene. This CDR3 is built from 16 residues. The CDR3 loop is CASSPRGSPGGETQYF. Here the CDR3 DNA reads TGTGCCAGCAGCCCGCGAGGGTCTCCGGGGGGGGAGACCCAGTACTTC.

This clonotype was counted a few times. J is TRBJ2-3 and V is TRBV15; D gene unclear. This CDR3 has 15 amino acids. CDR1 and CDR2 from the germline V gene are LNHNV and YYDKDF (reference sequence). Trimming left V 0 bases short and J 0 bases short, with 7 bases between. CDR3 loop: CATSRDGSSTDTQYF. Written as DNA, the CDR3 is TGTGCCACCAGCAGAGATGGATCTAGCACAGATACGCAGTATTTT.

This sequence joins TRBV5-1 and TRBJ2-1; maybe TRBD1 (6 bases). The V gene lost 4 bases and the J gene lost 4 bases, with 18 bases spanning the gap. This CDR3 is built from 16 residues. The germline gives CDR1 SGHRS, CDR2 YFSETQ. Here the CDR3 DNA reads TGCGCCAGCAGCGCGGAATGGACAGCTATTTACAATGAGCAGTTCTTC. Encoded protein: CASSAEWTAIYNEQFF.

This clonotype was detected many times. The junction shows a germline mismatch at one end, possibly a read error. J is TRBJ1-1 and V is TRBV29-1, with D unclear. The CDR3 contains 13 residues. Germline assignment: CDR1 SQVTM and CDR2 ANQGSEA. CDR3 DNA sequence: TGCAGCGTCGAAGGGAGAATGAACACTGAAGCTTTCTTT. This translates into CSVEGRMNTEAFF.

Here the CDR3 reads CASSFLLAGVWNTDTQYF. The CDR3 DNA reads TGTGCCAGCAGTTTTTTACTAGCGGGAGTTTGGAACACAGATACGCAGTATTTT. This chain connects TRBV6-5 to TRBJ2-3, with TRBD2 identical over 11 bases. The CDR3 runs 18 residues. V was clipped by 4 bases and J by 2 bases; unmatched bases: 11. CDR1 and CDR2 from the germline V gene are MNHEY and SVGAGI.

This clonotype occurred a few times. V gene TRBV19 combines with J gene TRBJ2-5; D remains unclear. This CDR3 contains 16 residues. V shed 6 bases and J shed 0 bases, with 17 bases lying between them. Per germline, CDR1 LNHDA and CDR2 SQIVND (reference sequence). The CDR3 sequence is CASSREARSYQETQYF. In nucleotides, the CDR3 is TGTGCCAGTAGCCGAGAGGCCAGGTCCTACCAAGAGACCCAGTACTTC.

This clonotype was seen only a few times. The chain has TRBV11-2 and TRBJ2-7; D might be TRBD2 (5 bases). Germline V gives CDR1 SGHAT, CDR2 FQNNGV. V lost 6 bases, J lost 3 bases, and 27 bases lay in between. The CDR3 sequence is 18 residues long. CDR3 loop: CASRKRTGSRIEGYEQYF. In nucleotides, the CDR3 is TGTGCCAGCAGGAAAAGGACGGGCTCCCGAATAGAGGGCTACGAGCAGTACTTC.

This chain links TRBV27 with TRBJ2-3, with 7 nucleotides matching TRBD2. The V segment lost 2 bases and the J segment 2 bases; nucleotides outside the gene matches: 4. The CDR3 consists of 15 residues. CDR1 MNHEY and CDR2 SMNVEV come from the germline V gene (reference sequence). CDR3 bases: TGTGCCAGCAGTTTAGCGGGAGCAGCCACAGATACGCAGTATTTT. As protein: CASSLAGAATDTQYF.

This clonotype was counted a few times. CDR3 residues: CASSFVGREPQHF. Here the CDR3 DNA reads TGTGCCAGCAGTTTCGTTGGGAGGGAACCCCAGCATTTT. The chain employs TRBV12-3 or TRBV12-4 and TRBJ1-5; D call uncertain. Trimming cost V 3 bases and J 10 bases, with 13 bases left between them. The CDR3 runs 13 residues.

The chain uses TRBV21-1 and TRBJ2-5; the table gives TRBD1 as D, unverified against the DNA. TRBV21-1 is recorded as a pseudogene. The CDR3 spans 15 residues. The CDR3 coding sequence is TGTGCCAGCAACCCAATCCGGGACAGATGGGAGACCCAGTACTTC. This gives the protein CASNPIRDRWETQYF.

This chain links TRBV3-1 with TRBJ2-7; D uncertain. V was shortened by 1 base and J by 2 bases, with 12 bases between the two germline ends. Germline V gene data show CDR1 as LGHDT and CDR2 as YNNKEL (reference sequence). This CDR3 contains 15 residues. The DNA for the CDR3 is TGTGCCAGCAGCCAAGCGGCCTCCCACACCTACGAGCAGTACTTC. Its translation: CASSQAASHTYEQYF.

The table lists this clonotype with a few counts. This rearrangement joins TRBV29-1 to TRBJ2-6; 7 bases are a match to TRBD2. The CDR3 is 15 residues long. Unmatched junction bases numbered 2, after V lost 3 bases and J lost 0 bases. The germline CDR1 and CDR2 sequences are SQVTM and ANQGSEA. In DNA form, the CDR3 reads TGCAGCGTTGAGGGGGGGAACTCTGGGGCCAACGTCCTGACTTTC. This gives the protein CSVEGGNSGANVLTF.

This clonotype was recorded many times. This chain uses TRBV29-1 with TRBJ1-2, with 7 nucleotides matching TRBD1. The CDR3 length is 13 residues. Trimming cost V 3 bases and J 4 bases; bases outside gene matches: 5. Germline-derived CDR1 and CDR2 are SQVTM and ANQGSEA. The CDR3 loop is CSVDLQGVYGYTF. The DNA for the CDR3 is TGCAGCGTTGATCTTCAGGGGGTCTATGGCTACACCTTC. Complete variable domain (other parts from reference TRBV29-1 and TRBJ1-2): SAVISQKPSRDICQRGTSLTIQCQVDSQVTMMFWYRQQPGQSLTLIATANQGSEATYESGFVIDKFPISRPNLTFSTLTVSNMSPEDSSIYLCSVDLQGVYGYTFGSGTRLTVV.